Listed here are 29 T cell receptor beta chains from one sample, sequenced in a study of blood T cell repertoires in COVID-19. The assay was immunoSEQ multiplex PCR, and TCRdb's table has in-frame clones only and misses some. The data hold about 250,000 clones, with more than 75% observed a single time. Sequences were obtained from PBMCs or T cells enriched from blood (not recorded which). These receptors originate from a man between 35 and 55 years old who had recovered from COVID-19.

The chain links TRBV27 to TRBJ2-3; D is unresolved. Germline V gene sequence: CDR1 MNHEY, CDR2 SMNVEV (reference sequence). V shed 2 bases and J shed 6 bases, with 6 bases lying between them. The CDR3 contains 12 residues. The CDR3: CASSLIGDTQYF. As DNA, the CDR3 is TGTGCCAGCAGTTTAATCGGGGATACGCAGTATTTT.

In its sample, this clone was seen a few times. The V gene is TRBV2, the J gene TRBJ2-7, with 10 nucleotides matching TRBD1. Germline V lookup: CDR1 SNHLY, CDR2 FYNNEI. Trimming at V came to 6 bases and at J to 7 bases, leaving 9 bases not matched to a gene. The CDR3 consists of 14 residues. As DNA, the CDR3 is TGTGCCAGCAGCAGCGGGACAGGGGCCGGGGAGCAGTACTTC. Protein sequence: CASSSGTGAGEQYF.

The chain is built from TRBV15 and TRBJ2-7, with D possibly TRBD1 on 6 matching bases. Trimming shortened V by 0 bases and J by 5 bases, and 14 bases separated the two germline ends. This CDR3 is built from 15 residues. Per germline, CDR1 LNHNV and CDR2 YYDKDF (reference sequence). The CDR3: CATSRDLGRDNEQYF. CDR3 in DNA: TGTGCCACCAGCAGAGATCTAGGAAGGGACAACGAGCAGTACTTC.

The CDR3 is CASSGLKDTQYF. CDR3 DNA: TGTGCCAGCAGTGGACTTAAAGATACGCAGTATTTT. V usage is TRBV2 and J usage is TRBJ2-3; D gene uncertain. V dropped 4 bases and J dropped 5 bases, with 7 bases sitting between them. Germline assignment: CDR1 SNHLY and CDR2 FYNNEI. This CDR3 contains 12 residues.

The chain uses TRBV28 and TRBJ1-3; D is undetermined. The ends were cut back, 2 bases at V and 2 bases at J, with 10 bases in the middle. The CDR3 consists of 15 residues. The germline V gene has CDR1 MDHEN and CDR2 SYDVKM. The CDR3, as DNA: TGTGCCAGCAGTTTAGAGTTTCGCGCTGGAAACACCATATATTTT. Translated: CASSLEFRAGNTIYF.

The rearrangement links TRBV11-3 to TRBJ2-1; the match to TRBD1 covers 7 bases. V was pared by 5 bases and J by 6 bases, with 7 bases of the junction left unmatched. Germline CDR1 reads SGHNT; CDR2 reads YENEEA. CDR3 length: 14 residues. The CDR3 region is CASSLRDSPNEQFF. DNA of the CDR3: TGTGCCAGCAGCCTCCGGGACAGTCCCAATGAGCAGTTCTTC.

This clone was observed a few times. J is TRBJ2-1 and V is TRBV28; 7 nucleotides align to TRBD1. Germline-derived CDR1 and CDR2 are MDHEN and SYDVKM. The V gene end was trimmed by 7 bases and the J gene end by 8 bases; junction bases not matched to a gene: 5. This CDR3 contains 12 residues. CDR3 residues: CASTTGWYEQFF. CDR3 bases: TGTGCCAGCACGACAGGGTGGTATGAGCAGTTCTTC. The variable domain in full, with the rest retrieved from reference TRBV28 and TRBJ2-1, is DVKVTQSSRYLVKRTGEKVFLECVQDMDHENMFWYRQDPGLGLRLIYFSYDVKMKEKGDIPEGYSVSREKKERFSLILESASTNQTSMYLCASTTGWYEQFFGPGTRLTVL.

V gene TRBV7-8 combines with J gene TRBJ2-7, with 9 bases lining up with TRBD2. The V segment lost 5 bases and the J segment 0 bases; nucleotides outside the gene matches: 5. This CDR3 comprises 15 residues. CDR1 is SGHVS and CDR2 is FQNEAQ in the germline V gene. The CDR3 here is CASSHTSGSSYEQYF. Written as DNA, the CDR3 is TGTGCCAGCAGCCACACTAGCGGGTCCTCCTACGAGCAGTACTTC.

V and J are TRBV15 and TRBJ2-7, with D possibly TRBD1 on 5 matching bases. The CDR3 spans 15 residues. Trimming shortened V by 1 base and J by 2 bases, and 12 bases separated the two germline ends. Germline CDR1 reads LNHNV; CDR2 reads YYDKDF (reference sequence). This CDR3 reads CATSRAPDTTYEQYF. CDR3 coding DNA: TGTGCCACCAGCAGAGCGCCGGACACCACCTACGAGCAGTACTTC.

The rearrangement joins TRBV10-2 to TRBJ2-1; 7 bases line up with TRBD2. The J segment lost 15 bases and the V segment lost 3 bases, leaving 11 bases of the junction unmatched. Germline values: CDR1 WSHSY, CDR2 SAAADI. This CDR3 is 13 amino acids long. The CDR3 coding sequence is TGCGCCAGCAGTGATTCGCGGACTAGTAATCTGTTCTTC. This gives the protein CASSDSRTSNLFF.

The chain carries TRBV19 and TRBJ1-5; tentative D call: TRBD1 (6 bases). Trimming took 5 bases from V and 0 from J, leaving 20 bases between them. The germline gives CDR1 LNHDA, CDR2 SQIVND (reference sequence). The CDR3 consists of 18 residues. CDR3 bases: TGTGCCAGTAGTGAAACAGGGAGGGCGGCTTATAGCAATCAGCCCCAGCATTTT. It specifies CASSETGRAAYSNQPQHF.

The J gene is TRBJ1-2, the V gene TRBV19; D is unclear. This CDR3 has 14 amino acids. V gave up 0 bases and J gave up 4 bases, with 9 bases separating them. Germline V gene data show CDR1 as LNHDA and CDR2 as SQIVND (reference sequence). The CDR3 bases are TGTGCCAGTAGTATAGATCTGACAAGCTATGGCTACACCTTC. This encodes CASSIDLTSYGYTF. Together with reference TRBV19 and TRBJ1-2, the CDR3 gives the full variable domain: DGGITQSPKYLFRKEGQNVTLSCEQNLNHDAMYWYRQDPGQGLRLIYYSQIVNDFQKGDIAEGYSVSREKKESFPLTVTSAQKNPTAFYLCASSIDLTSYGYTFGSGTRLTVV.

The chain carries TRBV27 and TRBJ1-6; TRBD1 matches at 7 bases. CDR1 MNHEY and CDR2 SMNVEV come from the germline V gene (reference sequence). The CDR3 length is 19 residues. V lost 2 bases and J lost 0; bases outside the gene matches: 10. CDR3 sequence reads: CASSLSRQGVSSYNSPLHF. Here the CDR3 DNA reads TGTGCCAGCAGTTTAAGTCGCCAGGGGGTGAGCTCCTATAATTCACCCCTCCACTTT.

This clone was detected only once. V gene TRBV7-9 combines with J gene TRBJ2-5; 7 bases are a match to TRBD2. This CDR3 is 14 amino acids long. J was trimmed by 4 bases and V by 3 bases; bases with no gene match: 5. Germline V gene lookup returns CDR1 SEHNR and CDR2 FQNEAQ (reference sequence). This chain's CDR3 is CASSFGGSLETQYF. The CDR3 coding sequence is TGTGCCAGCAGCTTCGGCGGGAGCTTAGAGACCCAGTACTTC. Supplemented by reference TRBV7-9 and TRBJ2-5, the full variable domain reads DTGVSQNPRHKITKRGQNVTFRCDPISEHNRLYWYRQTLGQGPEFLTYFQNEAQLEKSRLLSDRFSAERPKGSFSTLEIQRTEQGDSAMYLCASSFGGSLETQYFGPGTRLLVL.

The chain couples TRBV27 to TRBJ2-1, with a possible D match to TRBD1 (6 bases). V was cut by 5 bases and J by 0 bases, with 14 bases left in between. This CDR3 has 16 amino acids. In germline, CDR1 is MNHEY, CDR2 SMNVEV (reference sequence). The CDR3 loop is CASSLGQTLSYNEQFF. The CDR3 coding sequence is TGTGCCAGCAGTCTAGGACAGACGCTCTCCTACAATGAGCAGTTCTTC.

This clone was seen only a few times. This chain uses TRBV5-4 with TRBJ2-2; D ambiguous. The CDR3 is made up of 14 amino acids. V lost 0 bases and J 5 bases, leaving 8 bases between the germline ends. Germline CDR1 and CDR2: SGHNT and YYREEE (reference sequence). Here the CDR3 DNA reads TGTGCCAGCAGCTTGGAACTTGAGACCGGGGAGCTGTTTTTT. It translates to CASSLELETGELFF.

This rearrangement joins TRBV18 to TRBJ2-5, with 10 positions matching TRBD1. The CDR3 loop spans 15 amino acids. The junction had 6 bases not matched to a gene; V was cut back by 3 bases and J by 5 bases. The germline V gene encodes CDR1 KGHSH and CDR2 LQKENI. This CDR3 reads CASSPRQGAQETQYF. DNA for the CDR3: TGTGCCAGCTCACCCAGACAGGGGGCGCAGGAGACCCAGTACTTC.

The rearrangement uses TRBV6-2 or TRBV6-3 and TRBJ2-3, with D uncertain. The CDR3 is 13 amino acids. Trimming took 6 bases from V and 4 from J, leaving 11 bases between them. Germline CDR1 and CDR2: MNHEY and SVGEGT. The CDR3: CASSRPAADTQYF. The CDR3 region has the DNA TGTGCCAGCAGCCGGCCCGCGGCAGATACGCAGTATTTT.

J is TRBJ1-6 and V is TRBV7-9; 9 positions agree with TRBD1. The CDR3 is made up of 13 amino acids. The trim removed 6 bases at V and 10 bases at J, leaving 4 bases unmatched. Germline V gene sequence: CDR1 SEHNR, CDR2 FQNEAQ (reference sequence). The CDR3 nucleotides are TGTGCCAGCAGTGCGACAGGGGGATCACCCCTCCACTTT. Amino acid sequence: CASSATGGSPLHF.

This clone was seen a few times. This chain's CDR3 is CASGGPSRGRAETQYF. The CDR3 region has the DNA TGTGCCAGCGGTGGTCCCTCGCGGGGGCGTGCGGAGACCCAGTACTTC. The genes are TRBV7-9 and TRBJ2-5; D might be TRBD2 (7 bases). Trimming stripped 8 bases from V and 5 bases from J, with 24 bases between. This CDR3 has 16 residues. Germline V gene sequence: CDR1 SEHNR, CDR2 FQNEAQ (reference sequence).

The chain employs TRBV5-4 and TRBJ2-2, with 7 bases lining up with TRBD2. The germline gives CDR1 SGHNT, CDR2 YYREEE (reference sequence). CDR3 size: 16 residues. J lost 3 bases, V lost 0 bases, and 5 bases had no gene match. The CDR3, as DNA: TGTGCCAGCAGCTTGGAACTAGCGTCGCACACCGGGGAGCTGTTTTTT. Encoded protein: CASSLELASHTGELFF.

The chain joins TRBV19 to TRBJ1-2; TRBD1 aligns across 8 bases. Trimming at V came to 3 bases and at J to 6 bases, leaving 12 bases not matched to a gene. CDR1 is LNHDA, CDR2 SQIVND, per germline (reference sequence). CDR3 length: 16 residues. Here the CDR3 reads CASSIPAGGPEDGYTF. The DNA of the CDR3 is TGTGCCAGTAGTATTCCAGCAGGGGGCCCGGAGGATGGCTACACCTTC.

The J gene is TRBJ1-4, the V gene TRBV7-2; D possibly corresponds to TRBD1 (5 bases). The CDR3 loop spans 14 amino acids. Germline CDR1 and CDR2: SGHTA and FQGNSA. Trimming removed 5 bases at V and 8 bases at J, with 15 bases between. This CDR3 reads CASSGQGYREKLFF. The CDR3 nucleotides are TGTGCCAGCAGCGGTCAGGGATACAGGGAAAAACTGTTTTTT.

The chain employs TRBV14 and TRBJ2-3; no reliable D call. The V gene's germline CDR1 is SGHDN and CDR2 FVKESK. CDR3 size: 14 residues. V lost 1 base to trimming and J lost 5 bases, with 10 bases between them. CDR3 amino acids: CASSQVSLGDTQYF. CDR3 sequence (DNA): TGTGCCAGCAGCCAAGTTTCTCTCGGAGATACGCAGTATTTT. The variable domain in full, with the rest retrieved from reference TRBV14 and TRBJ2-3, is EAGVTQFPSHSVIEKGQTVTLRCDPISGHDNLYWYRRVMGKEIKFLLHFVKESKQDESGMPNNRFLAERTGGTYSTLKVQPAELEDSGVYFCASSQVSLGDTQYFGPGTRLTVL.

For the CDR3, the DNA is TGTGCCAGCAGCCGAGACCTACTAGCGGGGGGTCAAGAGACCCAGTACTTC. Translating gives CASSRDLLAGGQETQYF. The chain is built from TRBV4-2 and TRBJ2-5; 12 bases match TRBD2. Germline CDR1 and CDR2: LGHNA and YNFKEQ. The CDR3 has 17 amino acids. J was trimmed by 2 bases and V by 4 bases; bases with no gene match: 8.

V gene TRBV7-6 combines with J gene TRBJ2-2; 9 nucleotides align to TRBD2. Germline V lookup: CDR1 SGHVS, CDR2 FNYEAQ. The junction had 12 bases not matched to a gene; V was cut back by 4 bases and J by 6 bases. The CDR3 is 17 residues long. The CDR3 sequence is CASSSLGVAGVSGELFF. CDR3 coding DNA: TGTGCCAGCAGCTCCCTGGGGGTAGCGGGAGTGTCCGGGGAGCTGTTTTTT.

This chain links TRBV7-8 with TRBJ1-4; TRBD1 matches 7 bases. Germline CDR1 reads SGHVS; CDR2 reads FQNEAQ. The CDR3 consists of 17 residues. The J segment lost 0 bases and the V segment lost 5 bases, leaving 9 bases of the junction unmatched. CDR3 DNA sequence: TGTGCCAGCAGCCCCACGACAGGGTGGGCAACTAATGAAAAACTGTTTTTT. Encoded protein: CASSPTTGWATNEKLFF.

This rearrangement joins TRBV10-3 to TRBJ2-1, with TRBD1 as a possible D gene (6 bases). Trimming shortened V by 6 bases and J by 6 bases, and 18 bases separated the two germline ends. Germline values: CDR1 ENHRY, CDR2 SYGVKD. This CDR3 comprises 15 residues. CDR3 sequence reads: CAIRGQGTKLNEQFF. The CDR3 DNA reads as TGTGCCATCAGGGGGCAGGGGACAAAGCTCAATGAGCAGTTCTTC.

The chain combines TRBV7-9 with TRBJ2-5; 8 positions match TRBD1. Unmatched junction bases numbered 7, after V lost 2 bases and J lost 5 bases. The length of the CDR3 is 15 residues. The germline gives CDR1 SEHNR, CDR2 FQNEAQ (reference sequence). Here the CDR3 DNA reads TGTGCCAGCAGCTTAATCCCCAGGGGGCGTGAGACCCAGTACTTC. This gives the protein CASSLIPRGRETQYF.